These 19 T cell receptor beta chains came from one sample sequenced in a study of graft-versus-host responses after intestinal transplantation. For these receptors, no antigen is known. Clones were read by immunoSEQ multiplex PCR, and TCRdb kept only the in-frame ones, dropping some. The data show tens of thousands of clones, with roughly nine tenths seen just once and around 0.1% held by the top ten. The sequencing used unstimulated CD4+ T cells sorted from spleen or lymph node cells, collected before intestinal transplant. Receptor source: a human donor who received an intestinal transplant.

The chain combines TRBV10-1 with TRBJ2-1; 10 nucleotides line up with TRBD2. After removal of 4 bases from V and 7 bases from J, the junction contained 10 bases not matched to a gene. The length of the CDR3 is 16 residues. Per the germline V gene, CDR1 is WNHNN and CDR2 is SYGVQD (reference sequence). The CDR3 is CASSGGQRGGSNEQFF. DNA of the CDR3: TGCGCCAGCAGTGGGGGTCAGCGGGGGGGTTCGAATGAGCAGTTCTTC.

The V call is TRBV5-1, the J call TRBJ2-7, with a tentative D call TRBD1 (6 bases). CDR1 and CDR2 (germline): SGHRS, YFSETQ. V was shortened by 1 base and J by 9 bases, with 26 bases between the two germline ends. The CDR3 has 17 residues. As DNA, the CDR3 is TGCGCCAGCAGCTTGCTAACGGGACATACCCTACGAGCCGGGCAGTACTTC. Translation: CASSLLTGHTLRAGQYF.

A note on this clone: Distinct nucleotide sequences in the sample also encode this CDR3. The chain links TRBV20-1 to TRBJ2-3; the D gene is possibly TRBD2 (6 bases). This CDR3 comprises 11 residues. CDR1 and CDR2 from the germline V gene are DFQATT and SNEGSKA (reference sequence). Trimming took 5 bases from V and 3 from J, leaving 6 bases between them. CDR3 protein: CSARGTDTQYF. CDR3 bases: TGCAGTGCTCGGGGGACAGATACGCAGTATTTT.

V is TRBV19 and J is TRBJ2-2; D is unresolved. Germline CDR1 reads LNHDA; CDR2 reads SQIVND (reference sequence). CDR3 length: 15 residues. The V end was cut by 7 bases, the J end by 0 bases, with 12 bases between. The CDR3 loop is CASTPRRTNTGELFF. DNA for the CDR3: TGTGCCAGTACCCCGCGGAGAACGAACACCGGGGAGCTGTTTTTT.

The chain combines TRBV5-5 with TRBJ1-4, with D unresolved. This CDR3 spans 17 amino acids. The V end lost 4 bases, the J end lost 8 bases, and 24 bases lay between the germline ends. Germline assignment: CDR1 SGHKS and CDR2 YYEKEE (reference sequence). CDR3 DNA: TGTGCCAGCAGCCGGGAGATTAAAGAGGTTATAGGGGAAAAACTGTTTTTT. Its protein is CASSREIKEVIGEKLFF.

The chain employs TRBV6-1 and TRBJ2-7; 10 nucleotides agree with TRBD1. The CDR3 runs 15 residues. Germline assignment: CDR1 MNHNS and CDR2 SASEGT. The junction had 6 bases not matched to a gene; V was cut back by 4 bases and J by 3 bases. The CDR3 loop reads CASSGGWDRGYEQYF. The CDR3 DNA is TGTGCCAGCAGTGGTGGCTGGGACAGGGGCTACGAGCAGTACTTC.

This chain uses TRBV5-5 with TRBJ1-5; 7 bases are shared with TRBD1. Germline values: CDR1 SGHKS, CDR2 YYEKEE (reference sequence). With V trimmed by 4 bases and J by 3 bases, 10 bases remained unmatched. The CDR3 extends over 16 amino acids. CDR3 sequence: CASSPGDRTINQPQHF. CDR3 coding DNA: TGTGCCAGCAGCCCGGGGGACAGAACAATCAATCAGCCCCAGCATTTT. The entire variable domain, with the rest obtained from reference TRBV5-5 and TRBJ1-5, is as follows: DAGVTQSPTHLIKTRGQQVTLRCSPISGHKSVSWYQQVLGQGPQFIFQYYEKEERGRGNFPDRFSARQFPNYSSELNVNALLLGDSALYLCASSPGDRTINQPQHFGDGTRLSIL.

CDR3 region: CASSPTPGLAGGLETQYF. The CDR3 coding sequence is TGCGCCAGCAGCCCAACCCCGGGACTAGCGGGGGGATTGGAGACCCAGTACTTC. The chain joins TRBV5-1 to TRBJ2-5, with 15 bases fitting TRBD2. The CDR3 covers 18 residues. Germline CDR1 is SGHRS and CDR2 is YFSETQ. Unmatched junction bases numbered 12, after V lost 4 bases and J lost 5 bases.

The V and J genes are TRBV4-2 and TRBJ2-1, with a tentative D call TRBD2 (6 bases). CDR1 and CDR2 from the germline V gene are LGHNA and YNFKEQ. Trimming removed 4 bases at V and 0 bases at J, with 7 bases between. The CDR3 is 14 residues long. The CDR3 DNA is TGTGCCAGCAGCCCGGGACTCTCCTACAATGAGCAGTTCTTC. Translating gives CASSPGLSYNEQFF.

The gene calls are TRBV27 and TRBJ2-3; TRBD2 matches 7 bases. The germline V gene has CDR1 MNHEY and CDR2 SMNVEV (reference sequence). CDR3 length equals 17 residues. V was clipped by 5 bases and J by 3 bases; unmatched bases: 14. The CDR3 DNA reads TGTGCCAGCAGTCCCTCCCTGGGGGGGTTTTCTACAGATACGCAGTATTTT. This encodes CASSPSLGGFSTDTQYF.

DNA for the CDR3: TGTGCCAGCAGGTGGGGGCAACTAGTCTCCACAGATACGCAGTATTTT. It is translated as CASRWGQLVSTDTQYF. The chain has TRBV28 and TRBJ2-3, with a weak D call TRBD1 (6 bases). Germline V gene sequence: CDR1 MDHEN, CDR2 SYDVKM. V lost 6 bases and J 2 bases, leaving 18 bases between the germline ends. The CDR3 is 16 amino acids.

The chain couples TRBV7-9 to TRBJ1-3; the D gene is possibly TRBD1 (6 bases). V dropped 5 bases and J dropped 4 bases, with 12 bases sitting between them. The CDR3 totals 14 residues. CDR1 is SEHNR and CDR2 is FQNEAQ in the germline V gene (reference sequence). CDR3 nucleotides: TGTGCCAGCAGCGATCCCAGGGGAGGAAACACCATATATTTT. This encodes CASSDPRGGNTIYF. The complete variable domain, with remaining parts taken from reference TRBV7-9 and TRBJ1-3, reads DTGVSQNPRHKITKRGQNVTFRCDPISEHNRLYWYRQTLGQGPEFLTYFQNEAQLEKSRLLSDRFSAERPKGSFSTLEIQRTEQGDSAMYLCASSDPRGGNTIYFGEGSWLTVV.

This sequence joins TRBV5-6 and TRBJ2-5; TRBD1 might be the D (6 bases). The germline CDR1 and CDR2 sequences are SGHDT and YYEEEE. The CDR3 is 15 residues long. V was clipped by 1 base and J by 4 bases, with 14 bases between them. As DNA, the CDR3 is TGTGCCAGCAGCTTGTCGTCGGTAGGGGGAGAGACCCAGTACTTC. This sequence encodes CASSLSSVGGETQYF.

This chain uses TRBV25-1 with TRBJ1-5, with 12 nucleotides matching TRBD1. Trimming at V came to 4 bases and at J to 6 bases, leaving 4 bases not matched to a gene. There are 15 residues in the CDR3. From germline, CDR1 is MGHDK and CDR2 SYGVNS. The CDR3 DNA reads TGTGCCAGCAGTGTGGGGACAGGGGGCTTTCAGCCCCAGCATTTT. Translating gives CASSVGTGGFQPQHF.

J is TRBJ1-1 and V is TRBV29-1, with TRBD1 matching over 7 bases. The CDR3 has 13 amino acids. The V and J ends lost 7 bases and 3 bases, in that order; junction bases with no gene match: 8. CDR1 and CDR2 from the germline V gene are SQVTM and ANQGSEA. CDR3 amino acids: CSGSEGGYTEAFF. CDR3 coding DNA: TGCAGCGGGTCCGAAGGGGGCTACACTGAAGCTTTCTTT.

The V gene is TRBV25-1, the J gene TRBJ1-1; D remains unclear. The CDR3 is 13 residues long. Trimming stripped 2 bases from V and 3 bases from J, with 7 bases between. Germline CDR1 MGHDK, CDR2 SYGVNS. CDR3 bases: TGTGCCAGCAGTGAAGGGCACTACACTGAAGCTTTCTTT. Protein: CASSEGHYTEAFF.

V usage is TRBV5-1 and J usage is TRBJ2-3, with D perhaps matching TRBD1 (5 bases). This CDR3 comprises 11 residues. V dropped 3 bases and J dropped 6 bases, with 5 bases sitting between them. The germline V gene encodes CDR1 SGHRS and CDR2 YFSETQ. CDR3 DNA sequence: TGCGCCAGCAGCTCAGGGGATACGCAGTATTTT. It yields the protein CASSSGDTQYF.

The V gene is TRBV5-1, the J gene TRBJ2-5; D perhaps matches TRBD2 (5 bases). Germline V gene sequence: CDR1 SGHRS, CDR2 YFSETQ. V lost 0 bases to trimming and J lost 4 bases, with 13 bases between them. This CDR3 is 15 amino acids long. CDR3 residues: CASSLVFGDVETQYF. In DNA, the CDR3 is TGCGCCAGCAGCTTGGTATTCGGGGATGTAGAGACCCAGTACTTC. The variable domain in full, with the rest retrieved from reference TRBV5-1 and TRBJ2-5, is KAGVTQTPRYLIKTRGQQVTLSCSPISGHRSVSWYQQTPGQGLQFLFEYFSETQRNKGNFPGRFSGRQFSNSRSEMNVSTLELGDSALYLCASSLVFGDVETQYFGPGTRLLVL.

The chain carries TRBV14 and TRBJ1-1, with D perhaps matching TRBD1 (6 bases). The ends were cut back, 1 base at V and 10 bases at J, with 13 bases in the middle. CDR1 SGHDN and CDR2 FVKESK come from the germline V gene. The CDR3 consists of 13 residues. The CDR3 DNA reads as TGTGCCAGCAGCCAAGCACAGGGATGGCGAGCTTTCTTT. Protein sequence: CASSQAQGWRAFF.